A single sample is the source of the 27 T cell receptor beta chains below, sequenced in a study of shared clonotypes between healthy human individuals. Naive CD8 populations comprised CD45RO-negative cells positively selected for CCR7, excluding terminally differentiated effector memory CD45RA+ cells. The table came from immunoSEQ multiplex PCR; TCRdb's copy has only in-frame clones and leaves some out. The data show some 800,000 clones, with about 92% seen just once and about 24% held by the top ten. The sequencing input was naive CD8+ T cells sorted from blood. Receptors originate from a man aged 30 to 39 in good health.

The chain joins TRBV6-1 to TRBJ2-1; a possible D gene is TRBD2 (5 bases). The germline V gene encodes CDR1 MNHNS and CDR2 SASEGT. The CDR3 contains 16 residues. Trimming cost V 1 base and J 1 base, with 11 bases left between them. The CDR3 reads CASSEGPGGSYNEQFF. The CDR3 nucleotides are TGTGCCAGCAGTGAAGGTCCTGGCGGGTCCTACAATGAGCAGTTCTTC.

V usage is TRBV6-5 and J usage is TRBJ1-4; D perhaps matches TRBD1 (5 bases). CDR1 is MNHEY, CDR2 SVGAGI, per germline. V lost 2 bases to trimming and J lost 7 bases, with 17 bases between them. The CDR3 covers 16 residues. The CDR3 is CASSYRPEPGVEKLFF. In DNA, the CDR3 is TGTGCCAGCAGTTACCGACCGGAGCCGGGGGTTGAAAAACTGTTTTTT.

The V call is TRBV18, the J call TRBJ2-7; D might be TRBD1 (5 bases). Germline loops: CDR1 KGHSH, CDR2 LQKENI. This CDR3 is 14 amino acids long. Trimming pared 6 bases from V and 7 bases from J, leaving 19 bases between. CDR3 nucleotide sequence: TGTGCCAGCTCTCGCGACAGCACCATCGGGGAGCAGTACTTC. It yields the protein CASSRDSTIGEQYF.

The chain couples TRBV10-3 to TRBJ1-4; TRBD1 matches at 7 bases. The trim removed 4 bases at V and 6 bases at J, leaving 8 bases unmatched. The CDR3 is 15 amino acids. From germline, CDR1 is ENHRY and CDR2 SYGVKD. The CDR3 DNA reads TGTGCCATCAGTGCCACGACAGGGACCGATGAAAAACTGTTTTTT. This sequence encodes CAISATTGTDEKLFF.

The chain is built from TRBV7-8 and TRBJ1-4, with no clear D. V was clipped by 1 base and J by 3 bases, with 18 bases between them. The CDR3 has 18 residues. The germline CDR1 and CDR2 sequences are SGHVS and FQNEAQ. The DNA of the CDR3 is TGTGCCAGCAGCTTAGGGTCGTTTAAAGGGCGATCTAATGAAAAACTGTTTTTT. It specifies CASSLGSFKGRSNEKLFF.

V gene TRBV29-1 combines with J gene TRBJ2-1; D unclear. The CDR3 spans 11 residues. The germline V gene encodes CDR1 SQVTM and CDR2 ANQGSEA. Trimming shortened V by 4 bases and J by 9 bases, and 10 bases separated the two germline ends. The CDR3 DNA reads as TGCAGCGTTGGGTTGCTTGGTGAGCAGTTCTTC. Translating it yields CSVGLLGEQFF.

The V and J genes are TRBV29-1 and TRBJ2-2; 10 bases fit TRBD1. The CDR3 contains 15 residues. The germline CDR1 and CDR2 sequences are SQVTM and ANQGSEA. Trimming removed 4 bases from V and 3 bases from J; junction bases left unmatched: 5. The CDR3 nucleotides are TGCAGCGTTGTTCCCGGGACAGGGGACACCGGGGAGCTGTTTTTT. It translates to CSVVPGTGDTGELFF.

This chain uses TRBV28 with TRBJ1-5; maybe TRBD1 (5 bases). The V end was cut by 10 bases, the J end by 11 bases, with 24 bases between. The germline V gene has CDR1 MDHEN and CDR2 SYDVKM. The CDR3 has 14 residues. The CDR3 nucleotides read TGTGCCACCCGAGGGCAGGGCACTTTTCCAGCCCAGCATTTT. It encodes CATRGQGTFPAQHF. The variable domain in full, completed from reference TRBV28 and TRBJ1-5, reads DVKVTQSSRYLVKRTGEKVFLECVQDMDHENMFWYRQDPGLGLRLIYFSYDVKMKEKGDIPEGYSVSREKKERFSLILESASTNQTSMYLCATRGQGTFPAQHFGDGTRLSIL.

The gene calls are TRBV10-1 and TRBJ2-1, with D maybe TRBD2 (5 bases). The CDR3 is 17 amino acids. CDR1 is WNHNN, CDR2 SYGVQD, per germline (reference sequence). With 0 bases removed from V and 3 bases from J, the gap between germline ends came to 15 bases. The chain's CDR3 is CASSESMTGSYYNEQFF. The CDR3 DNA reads TGCGCCAGCAGTGAGTCGATGACGGGGAGTTACTACAATGAGCAGTTCTTC.

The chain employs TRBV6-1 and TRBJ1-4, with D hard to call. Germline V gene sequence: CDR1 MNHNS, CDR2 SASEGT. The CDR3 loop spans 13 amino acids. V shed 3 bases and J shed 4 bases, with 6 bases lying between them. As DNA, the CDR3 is TGTGCCAGCAGTGAGGAAATTAATGAAAAACTGTTTTTT. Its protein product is CASSEEINEKLFF.

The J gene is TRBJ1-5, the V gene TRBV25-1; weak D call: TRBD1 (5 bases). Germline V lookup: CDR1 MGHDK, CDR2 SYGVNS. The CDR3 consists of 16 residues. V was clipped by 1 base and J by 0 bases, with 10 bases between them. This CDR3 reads CASSESGQISNQPQHF. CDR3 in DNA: TGTGCCAGCAGTGAATCAGGGCAGATTAGCAATCAGCCCCAGCATTTT.

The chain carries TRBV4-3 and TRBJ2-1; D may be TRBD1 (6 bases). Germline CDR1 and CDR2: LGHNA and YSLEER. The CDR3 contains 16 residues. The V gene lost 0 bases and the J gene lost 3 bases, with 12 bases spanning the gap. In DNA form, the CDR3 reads TGCGCCAGCAGCCAAGATATCCAGGGGATCTACAATGAGCAGTTCTTC. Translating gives CASSQDIQGIYNEQFF.

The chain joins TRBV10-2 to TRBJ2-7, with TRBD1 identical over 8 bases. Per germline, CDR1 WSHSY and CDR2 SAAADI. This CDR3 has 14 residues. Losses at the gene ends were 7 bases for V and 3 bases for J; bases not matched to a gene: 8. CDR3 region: CASKAQGGYYEQYF. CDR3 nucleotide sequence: TGCGCCAGCAAAGCACAGGGGGGCTACTACGAGCAGTACTTC.

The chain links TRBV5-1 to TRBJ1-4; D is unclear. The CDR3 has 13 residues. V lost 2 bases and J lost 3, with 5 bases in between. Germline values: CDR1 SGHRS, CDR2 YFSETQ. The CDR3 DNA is TGCGCCAGCAGCTTCGCGTCTAATGAAAAACTGTTTTTT. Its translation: CASSFASNEKLFF. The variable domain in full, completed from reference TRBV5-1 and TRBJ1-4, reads KAGVTQTPRYLIKTRGQQVTLSCSPISGHRSVSWYQQTPGQGLQFLFEYFSETQRNKGNFPGRFSGRQFSNSRSEMNVSTLELGDSALYLCASSFASNEKLFFGSGTQLSVL.

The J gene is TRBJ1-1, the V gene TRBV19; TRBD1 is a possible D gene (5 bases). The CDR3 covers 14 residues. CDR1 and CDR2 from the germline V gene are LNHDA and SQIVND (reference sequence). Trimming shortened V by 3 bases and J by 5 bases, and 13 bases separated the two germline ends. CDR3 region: CASSIPGPGTEAFF. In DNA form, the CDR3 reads TGTGCCAGTAGTATTCCGGGGCCGGGTACTGAAGCTTTCTTT.

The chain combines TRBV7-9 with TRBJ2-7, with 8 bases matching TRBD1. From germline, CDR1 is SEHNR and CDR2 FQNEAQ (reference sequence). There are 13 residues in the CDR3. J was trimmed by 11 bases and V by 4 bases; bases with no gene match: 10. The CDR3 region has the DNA TGTGCCAGCAGCTATGAACTCAGGGGGCGAGAGTACTTC. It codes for CASSYELRGREYF. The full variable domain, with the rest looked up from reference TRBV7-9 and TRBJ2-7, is DTGVSQNPRHKITKRGQNVTFRCDPISEHNRLYWYRQTLGQGPEFLTYFQNEAQLEKSRLLSDRFSAERPKGSFSTLEIQRTEQGDSAMYLCASSYELRGREYFGPGTRLTVT.

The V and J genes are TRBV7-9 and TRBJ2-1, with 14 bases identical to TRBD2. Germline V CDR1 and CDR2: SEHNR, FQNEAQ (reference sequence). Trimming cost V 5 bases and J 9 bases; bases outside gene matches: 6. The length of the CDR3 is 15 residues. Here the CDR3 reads CASSLGLAGEAEQFF. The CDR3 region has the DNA TGTGCCAGCAGCCTGGGACTAGCGGGAGAGGCTGAGCAGTTCTTC.

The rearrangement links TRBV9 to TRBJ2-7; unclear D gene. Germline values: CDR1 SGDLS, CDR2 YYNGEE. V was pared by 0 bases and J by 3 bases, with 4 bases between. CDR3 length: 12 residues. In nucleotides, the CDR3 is TGTGCCAGCAGCGTAGGAAACTACGAGCAGTACTTC. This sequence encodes CASSVGNYEQYF. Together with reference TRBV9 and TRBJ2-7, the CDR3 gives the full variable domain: DSGVTQTPKHLITATGQRVTLRCSPRSGDLSVYWYQQSLDQGLQFLIQYYNGEERAKGNILERFSAQQFPDLHSELNLSSLELGDSALYFCASSVGNYEQYFGPGTRLTVT.

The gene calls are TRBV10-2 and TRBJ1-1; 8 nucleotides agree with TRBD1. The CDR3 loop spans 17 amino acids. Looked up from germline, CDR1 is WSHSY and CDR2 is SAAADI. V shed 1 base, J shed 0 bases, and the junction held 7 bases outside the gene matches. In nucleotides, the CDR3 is TGCGCCAGCAGTGAGTACGGGACAGGCGTAGTGAACACTGAAGCTTTCTTT. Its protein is CASSEYGTGVVNTEAFF.

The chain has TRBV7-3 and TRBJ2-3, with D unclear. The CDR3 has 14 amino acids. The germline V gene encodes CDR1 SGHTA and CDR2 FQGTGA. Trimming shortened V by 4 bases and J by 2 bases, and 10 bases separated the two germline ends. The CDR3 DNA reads TGTGCCAGCAGCTCGCCTGTTGACACAGATACGCAGTATTTT. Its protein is CASSSPVDTDTQYF.

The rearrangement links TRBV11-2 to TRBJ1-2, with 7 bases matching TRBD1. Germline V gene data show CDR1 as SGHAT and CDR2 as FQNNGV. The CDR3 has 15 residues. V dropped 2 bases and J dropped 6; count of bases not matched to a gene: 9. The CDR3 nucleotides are TGTGCCAGCAGCTTATTGACAGGGAGATATAATGGCTACACCTTC. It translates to CASSLLTGRYNGYTF.

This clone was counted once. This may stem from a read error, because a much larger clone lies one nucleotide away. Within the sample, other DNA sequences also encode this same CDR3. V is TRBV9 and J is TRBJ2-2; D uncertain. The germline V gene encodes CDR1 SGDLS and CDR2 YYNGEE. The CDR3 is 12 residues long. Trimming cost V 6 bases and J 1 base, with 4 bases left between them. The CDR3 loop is CASTENTGELFF. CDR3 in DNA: TGTGCCAGCACCGAGAACACCGGGGAGCTGTTTTTT.

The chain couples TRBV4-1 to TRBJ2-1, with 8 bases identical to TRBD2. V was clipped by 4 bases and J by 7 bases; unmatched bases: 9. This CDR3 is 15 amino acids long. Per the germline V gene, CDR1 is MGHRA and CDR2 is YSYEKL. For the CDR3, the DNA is TGCGCCAGCAGCCCCGAGGCGGGAGGTAGGAATGAGCAGTTCTTC. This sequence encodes CASSPEAGGRNEQFF.

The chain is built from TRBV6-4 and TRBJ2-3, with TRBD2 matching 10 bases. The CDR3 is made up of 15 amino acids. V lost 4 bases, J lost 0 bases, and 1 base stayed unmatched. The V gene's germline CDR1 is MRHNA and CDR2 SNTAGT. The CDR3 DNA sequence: TGTGCCAGCAGTGTTAGCGGGGGGAGCACAGATACGCAGTATTTT. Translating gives CASSVSGGSTDTQYF.

The DNA of the CDR3 is TGTGCCAGCAGTTACTCGAGCCCCGCCGATACGCAGTATTTT. It yields the protein CASSYSSPADTQYF. The rearrangement uses TRBV6-6 and TRBJ2-3; D is unresolved. CDR3 length equals 14 residues. The germline gives CDR1 MNHNY, CDR2 SVGAGI (reference sequence). The V gene lost 0 bases and the J gene lost 6 bases, with 10 bases spanning the gap.

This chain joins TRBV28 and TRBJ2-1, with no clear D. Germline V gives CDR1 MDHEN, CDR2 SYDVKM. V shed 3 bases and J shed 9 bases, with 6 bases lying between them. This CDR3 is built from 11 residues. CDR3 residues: CASSFSIEQFF. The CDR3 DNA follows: TGTGCCAGCAGTTTCTCGATTGAGCAGTTCTTC.

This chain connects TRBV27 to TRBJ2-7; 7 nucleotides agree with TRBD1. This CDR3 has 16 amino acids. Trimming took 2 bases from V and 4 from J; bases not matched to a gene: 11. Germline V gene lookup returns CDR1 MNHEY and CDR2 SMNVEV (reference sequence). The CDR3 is CASSLKGATTFYEQYF. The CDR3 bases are TGTGCCAGCAGTTTAAAGGGGGCGACAACCTTTTACGAGCAGTACTTC.